This T cell receptor (beta chain) derives from a study of control samples from healthy donors and cancer patients. Sequencing was performed with immunoSEQ multiplex PCR; in TCRdb, only in-frame clones are kept and a portion is missing. The sample yields more than 85,000 clones, around 88% seen once. The CDR3 is 15 residues long. CDR1 and CDR2 from the germline V gene are SEHNR and FQNEAQ (reference sequence). V gave up 5 bases and J gave up 5 bases, with 18 bases separating them. The rearrangement links TRBV7-9 to TRBJ2-5; no definite D call. The sample taken for sequencing was blood. The source of this sequence is a woman aged 45-65 years in good health. The CDR3 coding sequence is TGTGCCAGCAGCCCGTTAGCTTCACGCGGCGAGACCCAGTACTTC. It translates to CASSPLASRGETQYF.